The T cell receptor (beta chain) described here comes from a study of identical twins. The study, taken as a whole, reports: Models predicted less out-of-frame TCR alpha sharing in monozygotic twins than was found. High-abundance cord blood beta clonotypes had fewer insertions; memory repertoires showed none. The presence of invariant MAIT and iNKT cells could partly confound analyses of zero-insertion sequences.

Each CDR3 protein is one row after TCRdb ran MiXCR on the 5' RACE reads. The sample holds more than 200,000 distinct CDR3 sequences; over 13% are singletons and the top ten take around 8.9%. All donors were healthy Caucasians. The CDR3 contains 15 residues. In germline, CDR1 is MNHEY, CDR2 SVGAGI. The V segment lost 0 bases and the J segment 3 bases; nucleotides outside the gene matches: 5. This clonotype was detected many times. Its specificity is not known. This TCR came from a woman aged 18-29 years in good health. This chain connects TRBV6-5 to TRBJ2-7; 7 bases fit TRBD1. Sequences were obtained from memory (CD45RO+) T cells sorted from blood. The CDR3 DNA sequence: TGTGCCAGCAGTTACTCGACAGGGTTTGGCTACGAGCAGTACTTC. Translation gives CASSYSTGFGYEQYF.